The 31 T cell receptor beta chains below were found in one sample sequenced in a study of tumor-infiltrating lymphocytes in primary liver carcinoma. Bulk tissue was left unsorted, and RNA and DNA were co-extracted from 20-30 mg of it. With around 500 ng total RNA as template and a constant-region primer, TCR beta cDNA was made. Three nested multiplex PCR rounds of slightly modified ARM-PCR generated TCR beta libraries. PCR rounds one and two used TRBV1-TRBV30 forward primers with a C-beta reverse primer for roughly 9 cycles each. Each CDR3 protein gets one entry after TCRdb re-called the multiplex PCR reads with MiXCR. Here the sample spans just over 30,000 distinct CDR3 sequences, roughly two thirds being singletons. The source material was liver tumor tissue from sampling region 3. Subset defined: tumor region T3, left-lateral pole. The receptors stem from a woman aged 25 to 39 with primary liver carcinoma and hepatitis B virus infection.

There are many counts of this clonotype. The V and J genes are TRBV6-2 or TRBV6-3 and TRBJ2-7, with D possibly being TRBD1 or TRBD2 (5 bases each). Germline V gene data show CDR1 as MNHEY and CDR2 as SVGEGT. This CDR3 has 12 residues. The germline V and J ends were trimmed by 11 bases and 6 bases, with 17 bases remaining between them. The CDR3 spells CASSGTPREQYF. In nucleotides, the CDR3 is TGTGCCTCCTCCGGGACCCCCCGCGAGCAGTACTTC.

A remark on this clonotype: The junction departs from germline at one end; a sequencing error may be responsible. The gene calls are TRBV29-1 and TRBJ2-1, with 7 positions matching TRBD2. Per the germline V gene, CDR1 is SQVTM and CDR2 is ANQGSEA. This CDR3 has 12 amino acids. CDR3 in amino acids: CSAQRDYNERFF. DNA for the CDR3: TGCAGCGCCCAAAGGGACTATAATGAGCGGTTCTTC.

This clonotype was recorded at least ten times. The J gene is TRBJ2-3, the V gene TRBV11-3; D remains unclear. Trimming cost V 0 bases and J 2 bases, with 12 bases left between them. Germline assignment: CDR1 SGHNT and CDR2 YENEEA. This CDR3 spans 16 amino acids. This CDR3 reads CASSLDHIQFTDTQYF. The CDR3 DNA sequence: TGTGCCAGCAGCTTAGATCATATTCAGTTCACAGATACGCAGTATTTT. Using reference TRBV11-3 and TRBJ2-3 for the parts outside the CDR3, the full variable domain is EAGVVQSPRYKIIEKKQPVAFWCNPISGHNTLYWYLQNLGQGPELLIRYENEEAVDDSQLPKDRFSAERLKGVDSTLKIQPAELGDSAVYLCASSLDHIQFTDTQYFGPGTRLTVL.

This clonotype was observed at least ten times. This chain connects TRBV6-5 to TRBJ1-2; no clear D gene. From germline, CDR1 is MNHEY and CDR2 SVGAGI. CDR3 size: 13 residues. With 6 bases removed from V and 6 bases from J, the gap between germline ends came to 14 bases. The CDR3 reads CASSNGLKDGYTF. The CDR3 DNA reads as TGTGCCAGCAGCAACGGGCTCAAAGATGGCTACACCTTC.

As for this clonotype: At one of its ends the junction is not consistent with the germline gene, which may arise from a read error. The chain uses TRBV11-2 and TRBJ1-2; unclear D gene. This CDR3 spans 15 amino acids. CDR1 and CDR2 (germline): SGHAT, FQNNGV. This chain's CDR3 is CVSSLDGMGGRCYTF. CDR3 nucleotides: TGTGTCAGCAGCTTAGATGGGATGGGAGGGAGATGCTACACCTTC.

V gene TRBV6-1 combines with J gene TRBJ2-7; D possibly corresponds to TRBD1 (5 bases). Germline-derived CDR1 and CDR2 are MNHNS and SASEGT. The length of the CDR3 is 17 residues. V was trimmed by 11 bases and J by 4 bases, leaving 30 bases between them. The CDR3 DNA follows: TGTGCCGGCAATGGAAATGTCAATGGGGCCCTCCTTTACGAGCAGTACTTC. It translates to CAGNGNVNGALLYEQYF.

Comments on this clonotype: A single base separates this from a much larger clone, so it may be a read error. This chain joins TRBV29-1 and TRBJ2-3; D may correspond to TRBD1 or TRBD2 (5 bases each). Germline-derived CDR1 and CDR2 are SQVTM and ANQGSEA. V was pared by 7 bases and J by 5 bases, with 25 bases between. CDR3 length equals 16 residues. CDR3 sequence: CSARLLGGELRDTQYF. The DNA for the CDR3 is TGCAGCGCCAGGCTCCTTGGGGGAGAACTAAGAGATACGCAGTATTTT.

As to this clonotype: Germline is not matched at one junction end, which may reflect a read error. The rearrangement links TRBV4-3 to TRBJ2-3; possibly TRBD2 for D (6 bases). The CDR3 totals 16 residues. Germline CDR1 and CDR2: LGHNA and YSLEER. The CDR3 region has the DNA TGCGCCAGTAGCCAAGGTTTTTCGGGAGCCAGGCATACTCAGTATTTT. Translated, it gives CASSQGFSGARHTQYF.

This clonotype qualifies as medium-sized. The V and J genes are TRBV6-6 and TRBJ2-7; D is perhaps TRBD1 (6 bases). V was clipped by 6 bases and J by 3 bases, with 12 bases between them. There are 13 residues in the CDR3. Germline loops: CDR1 MNHNY, CDR2 SVGAGI (reference sequence). CDR3: CASSRQDRYEQYF. The CDR3 DNA is TGTGCCAGCAGCCGACAGGATCGCTACGAGCAGTACTTC.

This clonotype was seen just once. The junction shows a germline mismatch at one end, possibly a read error. The genes are TRBV5-5 and TRBJ1-6; D gene unclear. Germline V gives CDR1 SGHKS, CDR2 YYEKEE (reference sequence). The CDR3 totals 14 residues. CDR3 DNA: TGTGCCAGAAGCTTGGACGTCGGTAATTCACCCCTCCGCTTT. It translates to CARSLDVGNSPLRF.

This clonotype was detected ten times or more. The V call is TRBV28, the J call TRBJ2-6, with TRBD1 matching 8 bases. Per germline, CDR1 MDHEN and CDR2 SYDVKM. J gave up 2 bases and V 7 bases, and 7 bases lay outside the gene matches. The CDR3 is 16 residues long. The CDR3: CASTDRAFTGANVLTF. CDR3 coding DNA: TGTGCCAGCACGGACAGGGCCTTCACTGGGGCCAACGTCCTGACTTTC.

On this clonotype itself: No conserved phenylalanine or tryptophan is present at the end of the CDR3, so a read error is the likely explanation. The rearrangement joins TRBV6-2 or TRBV6-3 to TRBJ2-7; TRBD1 matches 10 bases. J gave up 1 base and V 8 bases, and 14 bases lay outside the gene matches. CDR1 is MNHEY, CDR2 SVGEGT, per germline. This CDR3 spans 17 amino acids. CDR3 sequence reads: CASASTGGNLASYEQYS. The CDR3 DNA sequence: TGTGCCAGCGCTTCGACAGGGGGCAACCTCGCGTCCTACGAGCAGTACTCC.

In this sample, this clonotype turned up once. The junction differs from germline at one of its ends, possibly a read error. The chain combines TRBV10-3 with TRBJ2-1, with a tentative D call TRBD2 (5 bases). Germline-derived CDR1 and CDR2 are ENHRY and SYGVKD. This CDR3 has 14 residues. The CDR3 sequence is CAISPMVTRDEQLF. CDR3 nucleotide sequence: TGTGCCATCAGTCCCATGGTGACCCGGGATGAGCAGCTCTTC.

This clonotype was counted at least ten times. This chain uses TRBV6-2 or TRBV6-3 with TRBJ2-1, with D perhaps given as TRBD1 or TRBD2 (6 bases each). This CDR3 is built from 14 residues. Trimming cost V 5 bases and J 7 bases, with 15 bases left between them. Germline V lookup: CDR1 MNHEY, CDR2 SVGEGT. The CDR3 bases are TGTGCCAGCAGTGAAACGGGGGCCTGGAATGAGCAGTTCTTC. Protein product: CASSETGAWNEQFF.

This clonotype occurred many times. The DNA for the CDR3 is TGTGCCAGCAGCTTAGGATTGGACGCCTCACTAGAGACCCAGTACTTC. Amino acids: CASSLGLDASLETQYF. The J gene is TRBJ2-5, the V gene TRBV11-1; D unresolved. Germline V gene lookup returns CDR1 SGHAT and CDR2 FQDESV (reference sequence). The CDR3 is 16 amino acids. Deletions cut 1 base from V and 4 bases from J, with 16 bases between.

In the case of this clonotype: Possible read error: a much larger clone is one base away. This chain joins TRBV20-1 and TRBJ1-1; the D gene is possibly TRBD1 (5 bases). CDR3 length equals 15 residues. Trimming cost V 0 bases and J 0 bases, with 11 bases left between them. Germline V lookup: CDR1 DFQATT, CDR2 SNEGSKA (reference sequence). As DNA, the CDR3 is TGCAGTGCTAGAGATAGGACAAGCTTGAACACTGAAGCTTTCTTT. Translating it yields CSARDRTSLNTEAFF.

As regards this clonotype: One junction end disagrees with the germline gene, perhaps due to a read error. The CDR3 sequence: CASSMAPRVTWELLF. CDR3 bases: TGTGCCAGCAGCATGGCACCCAGAGTCACCTGGGAGCTGTTATTT. The chain uses TRBV5-6 and TRBJ2-2; tentatively, D is TRBD2 (5 bases). The CDR3 sequence is 15 residues long. Germline CDR1 and CDR2: SGHDT and YYEEEE.

To note about this clonotype: One end of the junction does not line up with germline, which may come from a read error. The chain has TRBV24-1 and TRBJ2-1, with D possibly matching TRBD1 (6 bases). Germline CDR1 is KGHDR and CDR2 is SFDVKD. The CDR3 loop spans 13 amino acids. The CDR3 loop is CTTRDTSYIEQFF. CDR3 in DNA: TGTACCACCAGGGACACTTCCTACATTGAGCAGTTCTTC.

Details on this clonotype: At one end the junction does not follow the germline gene, possibly because of a read error. V and J are TRBV6-5 and TRBJ2-3; D call uncertain. This CDR3 has 13 residues. Germline-derived CDR1 and CDR2 are MNHEY and SVGAGI. CDR3 DNA sequence: TGTGCCAGCAGCCCCGACTCAACAGATACGCAGTGTTTC. Its protein product is CASSPDSTDTQCF.

This clonotype was counted ten times or more. Compared with germline, one end of the junction differs, possibly owing to a read error. The genes are TRBV11-2 and TRBJ2-3; 7 nucleotides agree with TRBD2. The germline V gene has CDR1 SGHAT and CDR2 FQNNGV. This CDR3 has 16 residues. CDR3 in amino acids: CANSLDGAGVTDTQYF. Here the CDR3 DNA reads TGTGCCAACAGCTTAGATGGGGCGGGAGTCACAGATACGCAGTATTTT.

A note on this clonotype: At one boundary the junction diverges from the germline segment, which might be a read error. The rearrangement uses TRBV11-2 and TRBJ1-1, with 8 bases lining up with TRBD1. Germline V gene sequence: CDR1 SGHAT, CDR2 FQNNGV. The CDR3 consists of 14 residues. The CDR3 coding sequence is TGTGCCACCAGATATACAGGGGGGAGGGTTGAAGCTTCCTTT. Encoded protein: CATRYTGGRVEASF.

Regarding this clonotype: Its ends do not fully match the called genes, so a read error is possible. J is TRBJ2-2 and V is TRBV11-1, with a possible D match to TRBD2 (5 bases). CDR1 and CDR2 (germline): SGHAT, FQDESV (reference sequence). This CDR3 is built from 17 residues. Here the CDR3 DNA reads TGTGTCAGCAGCGCCCGGCCATTCCTAGTTAACACCGGGGAGTTGTTTTTT. It is translated as CVSSARPFLVNTGELFF. Combining the CDR3 with reference TRBV11-1 and TRBJ2-2 gives the whole variable domain EAEVAQSPRYKITEKSQAVAFWCDPISGHATLYWYRQILGQGPELLVQFQDESVVDDSQLPKDRFSAERLKGVDSTLKIQPAELGDSAMYLCVSSARPFLVNTGELFFGEGSRLTVL.

A word on this clonotype: Germline and junction disagree at one end, which may indicate a read error. The chain couples TRBV28 to TRBJ2-5; TRBD2 matches 9 bases. Germline-derived CDR1 and CDR2 are MDHEN and SYDVKM. This CDR3 region has 15 residues. The chain's CDR3 is CTSSLLTSGGETQYF. In DNA form, the CDR3 reads TGTACCAGCAGTTTGCTGACTAGCGGAGGAGAGACCCAGTACTTC.

Of note for this clonotype: Relative to the germline gene, one junction end is altered; a read error may explain this. This chain connects TRBV28 to TRBJ1-2; D is undetermined. CDR3 length: 14 amino acids. Per germline, CDR1 MDHEN and CDR2 SYDVKM. The CDR3 DNA sequence: TGTGCCAGCAGTTCCCAAGGACCTAACCATGGCTACACCTTC. This gives the protein CASSSQGPNHGYTF.

With respect to this clonotype: The CDR3 does not end in the conserved phenylalanine or tryptophan, so this is likely a read error. The chain carries TRBV5-6 and TRBJ2-1; 9 positions match TRBD1. The CDR3 has 16 amino acids. Germline-derived CDR1 and CDR2 are SGHDT and YYEEEE. CDR3: CANSLTGQGSYNEQFL. The CDR3, as DNA: TGTGCCAACAGCTTGACGGGACAGGGCTCCTACAATGAGCAGTTCTTA.

With respect to this clonotype: The junction departs from the called germline gene at one end, perhaps through a read error. The chain recombines TRBV5-4 with TRBJ1-2, with D maybe TRBD1 (5 bases). CDR1 and CDR2 (germline): SGHNT, YYREEE (reference sequence). This CDR3 spans 13 amino acids. CDR3 protein: CASSIQGMGGYTF. The CDR3 DNA is TGCGCCAGCAGCATCCAGGGAATGGGGGGCTACACCTTC.

In the case of this clonotype: Sequence at one end of the junction differs from germline and may be a read error. The gene calls are TRBV9 and TRBJ2-6; possible D gene TRBD1, 5 bases. Per the germline V gene, CDR1 is SGDLS and CDR2 is YYNGEE. This CDR3 comprises 14 residues. The CDR3 here is CASSVLIGANVLTF. The CDR3 DNA reads TGTGCCAGCAGCGTCTTGATTGGGGCTAACGTCCTGACTTTC.

The rearrangement links TRBV4-2 to TRBJ2-1; 9 positions match TRBD2. The CDR3 has 17 amino acids. The J segment lost 8 bases and the V segment lost 3 bases, leaving 14 bases of the junction unmatched. Looked up from germline, CDR1 is LGHNA and CDR2 is YNFKEQ. The CDR3 nucleotides read TGTGCCAGCAGCCACCGTATTGCGGGAGGGTCCAGAGATGAGCAGTTCTTC. The encoded protein is CASSHRIAGGSRDEQFF.

This clonotype was recorded many times. The chain has TRBV6-5 and TRBJ2-1, with D possibly TRBD2 on 5 matching bases. Trimming took off 0 bases at V and 7 bases at J, with 10 bases between the two ends. CDR3 length: 14 residues. The germline V gene encodes CDR1 MNHEY and CDR2 SVGAGI. Here the CDR3 reads CASSYSPSTNEQFF. The CDR3 nucleotides are TGTGCCAGCAGTTACTCCCCTAGCACTAATGAGCAGTTCTTC.

This clonotype occurred once. V usage is TRBV30 and J usage is TRBJ1-1; unclear D gene. The V and J ends lost 0 bases and 3 bases respectively, with 17 bases between them. Germline-derived CDR1 and CDR2 are GTSNPN and SVGIG (reference sequence). The CDR3 loop spans 16 amino acids. Here the CDR3 reads CAWSVPRTLSDTEAFF. The CDR3 DNA is TGTGCCTGGAGTGTACCCCGGACCCTCTCGGACACTGAAGCTTTCTTT. The full variable domain, in which reference TRBV30 and TRBJ1-1 provide the parts outside the CDR3, is SQTIHQWPATLVQPVGSPLSLECTVEGTSNPNLYWYRQAAGRGLQLLFYSVGIGQISSEVPQNLSASRPQDRQFILSSKKLLLSDSGFYLCAWSVPRTLSDTEAFFGQGTRLTVV.

Concerning this clonotype: This likely comes from a read error, as the CDR3 has no conserved phenylalanine or tryptophan at its end. The chain's CDR3 is CASSISGPKDTQYS. The CDR3 DNA sequence: TGTGCCAGCAGCATTAGCGGCCCCAAAGATACGCAGTATTCT. The V and J genes are TRBV11-3 and TRBJ2-3; D may be TRBD2 (6 bases). Trimming pared 5 bases from V and 5 bases from J, leaving 14 bases between. Per the germline V gene, CDR1 is SGHNT and CDR2 is YENEEA. The CDR3 runs to 14 residues.